The 20 T cell receptor beta chains below all came from one sample that was sequenced in a study of human T cells and chemical hapten exposure. TCRdb ran MiXCR on the RACE reads and lists one entry per CDR3 protein. The data show some 52,000 distinct CDR3 sequences, with approximately 11% seen just once and 1.5% to 2% held by the top ten. Time point here: patch test 1, 2 weeks after DPC sensitization. As to treatment: therapeutic diphenylcyclopropenone sensitization with weekly scalp DPC. Unfractionated whole blood was the source of the extracted total RNA. Sequencing was performed on whole blood, taken in connection with sensitization to the hapten diphenylcyclopropenone (DPC). The receptors come from a woman aged 40 to 50 with alopecia areata. Some clones in this sample may be carry-over from other donors' samples.

This chain connects TRBV7-9 to TRBJ1-5; D is ambiguous. Germline CDR1 SEHNR, CDR2 FQNEAQ (reference sequence). The CDR3 totals 13 residues. Trimming pared 0 bases from V and 4 bases from J, leaving 4 bases between. Here the CDR3 reads CASSLAQNQPQHF. The CDR3 DNA reads TGTGCCAGCAGCTTAGCCCAGAATCAGCCCCAGCATTTT.

This clonotype occurred a few times. CDR3: CASSSLIRGQETQYF. CDR3 DNA: TGTGCCAGCAGCTCCTTAATTAGGGGGCAAGAGACCCAGTACTTC. The chain joins TRBV5-4 to TRBJ2-5; D might be TRBD1 (6 bases). Trimming removed 3 bases from V and 2 bases from J, with 14 bases in between. This CDR3 spans 15 amino acids. CDR1 and CDR2 from the germline V gene are SGHNT and YYREEE (reference sequence).

The rearrangement links TRBV11-2 to TRBJ2-2; tentatively, D is TRBD2 (5 bases). V was trimmed by 5 bases and J by 7 bases, leaving 11 bases between them. From germline, CDR1 is SGHAT and CDR2 FQNNGV. The CDR3 totals 13 residues. In DNA form, the CDR3 reads TGTGCCAGCAGCCTTATCCGGGACGGGGAGCTGTTTTTT. Residues: CASSLIRDGELFF.

V usage is TRBV28 and J usage is TRBJ1-1, with a weak D call TRBD1 (5 bases). CDR1 is MDHEN and CDR2 is SYDVKM in the germline V gene. The CDR3 loop spans 13 amino acids. V was cut by 7 bases and J by 1 base, with 10 bases left in between. CDR3 nucleotide sequence: TGTGCCAGCACTCTCCAGGGGAACACTGAAGCTTTCTTT. The encoded protein is CASTLQGNTEAFF.

The chain joins TRBV9 to TRBJ2-3; 10 bases line up with TRBD2. Trimming cost V 5 bases and J 2 bases; bases outside gene matches: 2. Germline CDR1 reads SGDLS; CDR2 reads YYNGEE. The CDR3 spans 14 residues. In nucleotides, the CDR3 is TGTGCCAGCAGTAGCGGGGGGCACACAGATACGCAGTATTTT. Its protein product is CASSSGGHTDTQYF. The full variable domain, its missing parts supplied by reference TRBV9 and TRBJ2-3, is DSGVTQTPKHLITATGQRVTLRCSPRSGDLSVYWYQQSLDQGLQFLIQYYNGEERAKGNILERFSAQQFPDLHSELNLSSLELGDSALYFCASSSGGHTDTQYFGPGTRLTVL.

The V and J genes are TRBV6-5 and TRBJ2-7; 10 nucleotides agree with TRBD2. CDR1 is MNHEY and CDR2 is SVGAGI in the germline V gene. This CDR3 is built from 15 residues. The junction had 5 bases not matched to a gene; V was cut back by 2 bases and J by 4 bases. Here the CDR3 reads CASSYESSGSYEQYF. The CDR3 coding sequence is TGTGCCAGCAGTTACGAGTCTAGCGGGAGTTACGAGCAGTACTTC.

This clonotype was detected ten times or more. The chain couples TRBV3-1 to TRBJ2-1, with D tentatively TRBD1 or TRBD2 (5 bases each). This CDR3 region has 12 residues. Germline-derived CDR1 and CDR2 are LGHDT and YNNKEL (reference sequence). Trimming removed 5 bases at V and 8 bases at J, with 10 bases between. The CDR3 DNA is TGTGCCAGCAGCAAGACGGGGCATGAGCAGTTCTTC. Residues: CASSKTGHEQFF.

Of note for this clonotype: Just one base apart from a much larger clone, this may be a read error. This chain links TRBV29-1 with TRBJ1-1, with D hard to call. Trimming cost V 4 bases and J 4 bases, with 13 bases left between them. Germline CDR1 reads SQVTM; CDR2 reads ANQGSEA. CDR3 size: 13 residues. The CDR3 reads CSVGERVGTEAFF. In DNA, the CDR3 is TGCAGCGTTGGGGAAAGGGTGGGCACTGAAGCTTTCTTT.

This clonotype was recorded a few times. In DNA, the CDR3 is TGTGCCTGTAACCATGGGGGACAGACCTATGGCTACACCTTC. This encodes CACNHGGQTYGYTF. The J gene is TRBJ1-2, the V gene TRBV30; 7 nucleotides align to TRBD1. Germline assignment: CDR1 GTSNPN and CDR2 SVGIG (reference sequence). Losses at the gene ends were 6 bases for V and 4 bases for J; bases not matched to a gene: 11. This CDR3 has 14 amino acids.

This clonotype was detected a few times. The chain carries TRBV20-1 and TRBJ2-1; TRBD2 aligns across 13 bases. With 0 bases clipped from V and 7 bases from J, the junction kept 3 bases outside the gene matches. Germline CDR1 reads DFQATT; CDR2 reads SNEGSKA (reference sequence). The CDR3 covers 15 residues. DNA for the CDR3: TGCAGTGCTAGAGAGGGACTAGCGGGGAGGAATGAGCAGTTCTTC. It specifies CSAREGLAGRNEQFF.

Notes on this clonotype: The junction differs from germline at one of its ends, possibly a read error. This rearrangement joins TRBV28 to TRBJ2-4; D ambiguous. This CDR3 region has 13 residues. Germline-derived CDR1 and CDR2 are MDHEN and SYDVKM. The CDR3 loop is CASSQTPKNNQYF. Here the CDR3 DNA reads TGTGCCAGCAGTCAAACACCTAAAAACAATCAGTACTTC.

This clonotype rates as medium-sized. V and J are TRBV28 and TRBJ1-5; no definite D call. V lost 2 bases, J lost 7 bases, and 12 bases lay in between. The CDR3 is made up of 14 amino acids. Germline CDR1 and CDR2: MDHEN and SYDVKM. The CDR3 protein is CASSLGRTIQPQHF. CDR3 nucleotide sequence: TGTGCCAGCAGTTTAGGTCGGACCATCCAGCCCCAGCATTTT.

V usage is TRBV3-1 and J usage is TRBJ1-4; maybe TRBD1 (6 bases). The V gene's germline CDR1 is LGHDT and CDR2 YNNKEL (reference sequence). The V end was cut by 4 bases, the J end by 4 bases, with 13 bases between. This CDR3 region has 15 residues. CDR3 in DNA: TGTGCCAGCAGCCCCGAGGGGGGGGATAATGAAAAACTGTTTTTT. It specifies CASSPEGGDNEKLFF.

This clonotype is a singleton in its sample. Mismatch with germline at one junction end may stem from a read error. The J gene is TRBJ2-3, the V gene TRBV29-1, with unresolved D. The CDR3 is 14 residues long. The germline CDR1 and CDR2 sequences are SQVTM and ANQGSEA. CDR3 amino acids: CSVSGATHTDTRYF. The CDR3 DNA sequence: TGCAGCGTTTCTGGAGCAACTCACACAGATACGCGGTATTTT.

This chain links TRBV24-1 with TRBJ2-7; D is possibly TRBD1 or TRBD2 (5 bases each). The germline V gene has CDR1 KGHDR and CDR2 SFDVKD. V lost 4 bases and J 7 bases, leaving 22 bases between the germline ends. There are 16 residues in the CDR3. CDR3 loop: CATSDPPGTKRWEQYF. CDR3 DNA: TGTGCCACCAGTGACCCCCCCGGGACCAAACGGTGGGAGCAGTACTTC.

The chain uses TRBV18 and TRBJ2-3; 9 positions match TRBD2. The junction had 10 bases not matched to a gene; V was cut back by 6 bases and J by 6 bases. The germline CDR1 and CDR2 sequences are KGHSH and LQKENI. CDR3 length: 15 amino acids. CDR3 in DNA: TGTGCCAGCTCCTTGACTAGCGGTCTAACGGATACGCAGTATTTT. Its translation: CASSLTSGLTDTQYF.

To note about this clonotype: The junction does not match germline at one end; this may be a read error. V and J are TRBV28 and TRBJ2-7, with 9 bases identical to TRBD2. Germline CDR1 and CDR2: MDHEN and SYDVKM. The CDR3 extends over 11 amino acids. DNA for the CDR3: TGTGGGGCGGGAGGGCACTACAAGCAGTACTTC. This translates into CGAGGHYKQYF.

This clonotype has at least ten counts. V is TRBV19 and J is TRBJ1-5; no clear D. Looked up from germline, CDR1 is LNHDA and CDR2 is SQIVND (reference sequence). The V gene lost 7 bases and the J gene lost 0 bases, with 10 bases spanning the gap. This CDR3 region has 14 residues. The CDR3 nucleotides are TGTGCCAGTACCCATCCAGATAGCAATCAGCCCCAGCATTTT. As protein: CASTHPDSNQPQHF.

The chain recombines TRBV7-9 with TRBJ2-3, with D unclear. Trimming removed 5 bases from V and 4 bases from J, with 7 bases in between. Germline loops: CDR1 SEHNR, CDR2 FQNEAQ (reference sequence). The CDR3 has 12 residues. DNA of the CDR3: TGTGCCAGCAGCCGATCCTCAGATACGCAGTATTTT. It is translated as CASSRSSDTQYF. Looking up the rest from reference TRBV7-9 and TRBJ2-3 gives the full variable domain: DTGVSQNPRHKITKRGQNVTFRCDPISEHNRLYWYRQTLGQGPEFLTYFQNEAQLEKSRLLSDRFSAERPKGSFSTLEIQRTEQGDSAMYLCASSRSSDTQYFGPGTRLTVL.

This clonotype was counted at least ten times. This chain connects TRBV2 to TRBJ2-5; unclear D gene. Germline-derived CDR1 and CDR2 are SNHLY and FYNNEI. V lost 2 bases, J lost 4 bases, and 8 bases lay in between. The CDR3 is 13 amino acids. In DNA, the CDR3 is TGTGCCAGCAGTGAAAGGGTCGTAGAGACCCAGTACTTC. It codes for CASSERVVETQYF.